The next 30 T cell receptor beta chains were all read from a single sample in a study of blood T cell repertoires in COVID-19. Sequenced by immunoSEQ multiplex PCR; TCRdb stores in-frame clones only, minus some. Among some 150,000 clones listed, 87% were seen once. What was sequenced was peripheral blood. Every receptor here comes from a woman aged 55-69 years who had recovered from COVID-19.

Of note for this clone: Here the CDR3 omits its conserved ending phenylalanine or tryptophan, so a read error is the likely source. It is unclear where the CDR3 begins or ends on the DNA, so no DNA is shown, and the CDR3 is as TCRdb lists it. The V gene is TRBV9, the J gene TRBJ1-2; the table's D call, TRBD1, has no DNA check behind it. Inclusive of both ends, the CDR3 amounts to 11 amino acids. CDR1 and CDR2 from the germline V gene are SGDLS and YYNGEE. The CDR3 sequence: CARSTGGLGSL.

CDR3 region: CASSESTDTQYF. The DNA for the CDR3 is TGTGCCAGCTCTGAGAGCACAGATACGCAGTATTTT. The gene calls are TRBV18 and TRBJ2-3; D gene unclear. V lost 6 bases, J lost 0 bases, and 4 bases lay in between. The CDR3 is 12 amino acids. Germline CDR1 reads KGHSH; CDR2 reads LQKENI.

The chain carries TRBV5-1 and TRBJ2-5, with a possible D match to TRBD1 (6 bases). The V end lost 5 bases, the J end lost 4 bases, and 18 bases lay between the germline ends. Germline CDR1 reads SGHRS; CDR2 reads YFSETQ. The CDR3 is made up of 15 amino acids. As DNA, the CDR3 is TGCGCCAGCAGGCCGGCAGGGGCAGCACGAGAGACCCAGTACTTC. It encodes CASRPAGAARETQYF.

V gene TRBV7-2 combines with J gene TRBJ2-5; a possible D gene is TRBD2 (5 bases). The CDR3 spans 15 residues. The ends were cut back, 3 bases at V and 4 bases at J, with 15 bases in the middle. CDR1 and CDR2 from the germline V gene are SGHTA and FQGNSA. The CDR3 here is CASSFQPGAGETQYF. CDR3 sequence (DNA): TGTGCCAGCAGCTTCCAGCCGGGTGCGGGAGAGACCCAGTACTTC.

The chain joins TRBV4-2 to TRBJ2-5; 11 bases line up with TRBD2. The CDR3 spans 18 residues. The V gene end was trimmed by 4 bases and the J gene end by 4 bases; junction bases not matched to a gene: 14. The germline gives CDR1 LGHNA, CDR2 YNFKEQ. DNA for the CDR3: TGTGCCAGCAGCCCTGGAGTTAGCGGGGGGGCGGGGATAGAGACCCAGTACTTC. It yields the protein CASSPGVSGGAGIETQYF.

This clone appeared a single time. This chain uses TRBV5-1 with TRBJ2-1, with D possibly being TRBD1 (6 bases). Trimming took off 1 base at V and 7 bases at J, with 12 bases between the two ends. Germline assignment: CDR1 SGHRS and CDR2 YFSETQ. The CDR3 extends over 14 amino acids. CDR3 nucleotides: TGCGCCAGCAGCTTGTGGGGGCCAGGTAATGAGCAGTTCTTC. This gives the protein CASSLWGPGNEQFF. Full variable domain (missing parts from reference TRBV5-1 and TRBJ2-1): KAGVTQTPRYLIKTRGQQVTLSCSPISGHRSVSWYQQTPGQGLQFLFEYFSETQRNKGNFPGRFSGRQFSNSRSEMNVSTLELGDSALYLCASSLWGPGNEQFFGPGTRLTVL.

The rearrangement uses TRBV7-9 and TRBJ2-7, with D unresolved. This CDR3 has 15 amino acids. V gave up 0 bases and J gave up 2 bases, with 11 bases separating them. Germline V gene data show CDR1 as SEHNR and CDR2 as FQNEAQ (reference sequence). CDR3 residues: CASSLAQVQTYEQYF. For the CDR3, the DNA is TGTGCCAGCAGCTTAGCGCAGGTACAGACCTACGAGCAGTACTTC.

The chain has TRBV27 and TRBJ1-2; possible D gene TRBD1, 6 bases. The V gene lost 0 bases and the J gene lost 8 bases, with 13 bases spanning the gap. The CDR3 consists of 14 residues. CDR1 and CDR2 (germline): MNHEY, SMNVEV (reference sequence). This CDR3 is CASSLSSRGSGYTF. The CDR3 bases are TGTGCCAGCAGTTTATCCTCGAGGGGGAGCGGCTACACCTTC.

V is TRBV6-4 and J is TRBJ2-2; tentative D call: TRBD2 (5 bases). CDR1 and CDR2 from the germline V gene are MRHNA and SNTAGT. The CDR3 covers 14 residues. The V gene lost 0 bases and the J gene lost 4 bases, with 6 bases spanning the gap. The CDR3 region has the DNA TGTGCCAGCAGTGACTCCGCGGGCACCGGGGAGCTGTTTTTT. It encodes CASSDSAGTGELFF.

The V call is TRBV19, the J call TRBJ2-1; D ambiguous. V was pared by 2 bases and J by 0 bases, with 8 bases between. CDR1 and CDR2 from the germline V gene are LNHDA and SQIVND (reference sequence). The CDR3 spans 15 residues. Here the CDR3 DNA reads TGTGCCAGTAGTATACCTGGGCTCTCCTACAATGAGCAGTTCTTC. Encoded protein: CASSIPGLSYNEQFF.

The chain joins TRBV5-4 to TRBJ2-3, with 14 bases aligning to TRBD2. The ends lost 5 bases at V and 0 bases at J; junction bases unmatched: 14. The CDR3 is 20 amino acids. CDR1 is SGHNT and CDR2 is YYREEE in the germline V gene (reference sequence). CDR3 coding DNA: TGTGCCAGCAGTCCTGGACTAGCGGGGGGACTGAGACTGAGCACAGATACGCAGTATTTT. It translates to CASSPGLAGGLRLSTDTQYF.

This clone showed up just once. The chain joins TRBV7-9 to TRBJ1-1, with TRBD1 matching 7 bases. The CDR3 consists of 16 residues. The ends lost 6 bases at V and 11 bases at J; junction bases unmatched: 21. Germline V gene sequence: CDR1 SEHNR, CDR2 FQNEAQ (reference sequence). CDR3 region: CASRRLRDSLLWGAFF. CDR3 in DNA: TGTGCCAGCAGGCGTCTCCGGGACAGCCTGCTCTGGGGGGCTTTCTTT.

V is TRBV6-5 and J is TRBJ2-7; 7 bases agree with TRBD1. Germline CDR1 and CDR2: MNHEY and SVGAGI. This CDR3 contains 14 residues. V trimming: 3 bases; J trimming: 2 bases; junction bases outside the gene matches: 4. DNA for the CDR3: TGTGCCAGCAGTTATGACAGGGCGACCTACGAGCAGTACTTC. Protein sequence: CASSYDRATYEQYF.

The gene calls are TRBV5-1 and TRBJ2-7; TRBD1 agrees at 10 bases. V shed 4 bases and J 6 bases; nucleotides not matched to a gene: 7. This CDR3 has 14 residues. Looked up from germline, CDR1 is SGHRS and CDR2 is YFSETQ. The CDR3 is CASSTSGQGIEQYF. CDR3 nucleotides: TGCGCCAGCAGCACATCGGGACAGGGGATCGAGCAGTACTTC.

The V call is TRBV21-1, the J call TRBJ1-2; the D call of TRBD1 is as the table states it, not checked on the DNA. TRBV21-1 is classified as a pseudogene. The CDR3 is made up of 14 amino acids. CDR3 sequence: CASSGQGANYGYTF. In nucleotides, the CDR3 is TGTGCCAGCAGCGGACAGGGGGCGAACTATGGCTACACCTTC.

This clone was detected only once. The chain combines TRBV28 with TRBJ2-7; 9 nucleotides agree with TRBD1. The CDR3 runs 13 residues. Germline V CDR1 and CDR2: MDHEN, SYDVKM. After removal of 6 bases from V and 5 bases from J, the junction contained 5 bases not matched to a gene. The CDR3 nucleotides are TGTGCCAGCAGGAACAGGGGGCTCAACGAGCAGTACTTC. Its protein is CASRNRGLNEQYF. The full variable domain, in which reference TRBV28 and TRBJ2-7 provide the parts outside the CDR3, is DVKVTQSSRYLVKRTGEKVFLECVQDMDHENMFWYRQDPGLGLRLIYFSYDVKMKEKGDIPEGYSVSREKKERFSLILESASTNQTSMYLCASRNRGLNEQYFGPGTRLTVT.

The chain combines TRBV5-1 with TRBJ2-2; maybe TRBD2 (5 bases). CDR1 is SGHRS, CDR2 YFSETQ, per germline. Trimming pared 1 base from V and 7 bases from J, leaving 11 bases between. The CDR3 length is 14 residues. The CDR3 sequence is CASSLTAGGGELFF. As DNA, the CDR3 is TGCGCCAGCAGCTTGACAGCCGGAGGCGGGGAGCTGTTTTTT.

The rearrangement uses TRBV4-3 and TRBJ1-1, with D maybe TRBD1 (6 bases). V lost 3 bases, J lost 5 bases, and 13 bases lay in between. Germline lookup yields CDR1 LGHNA and CDR2 YSLEER. CDR3 length equals 14 residues. The CDR3 coding sequence is TGCGCCAGCAGCCAGACCAGGGGACGTACTGAAGCTTTCTTT. This gives the protein CASSQTRGRTEAFF.

V and J are TRBV7-8 and TRBJ2-7; TRBD1 matches at 7 bases. Germline trimming cut 4 bases from V and 0 bases from J; bases unmatched to any gene: 6. This CDR3 region has 15 residues. The germline V gene has CDR1 SGHVS and CDR2 FQNEAQ. The DNA for the CDR3 is TGTGCCAGCAGCTCGTGGGACAGTGACTCCTACGAGCAGTACTTC. Its translation is CASSSWDSDSYEQYF.

The chain links TRBV29-1 to TRBJ1-2; 9 nucleotides agree with TRBD1. CDR1 SQVTM and CDR2 ANQGSEA come from the germline V gene. The J segment lost 6 bases and the V segment lost 7 bases, leaving 9 bases of the junction unmatched. CDR3 length: 13 amino acids. CDR3 nucleotide sequence: TGCAGCGCCGACAGGGGGGGGATTGATGGCTACACCTTC. The encoded protein is CSADRGGIDGYTF. Drawing the rest from reference TRBV29-1 and TRBJ1-2, the complete variable domain is SAVISQKPSRDICQRGTSLTIQCQVDSQVTMMFWYRQQPGQSLTLIATANQGSEATYESGFVIDKFPISRPNLTFSTLTVSNMSPEDSSIYLCSADRGGIDGYTFGSGTRLTVV.

This clone was observed once. The chain couples TRBV6-6 to TRBJ2-4, with TRBD1 identical over 8 bases. This CDR3 comprises 18 residues. Germline V CDR1 and CDR2: MNHNY, SVGAGI (reference sequence). V trimming: 5 bases; J trimming: 1 base; junction bases outside the gene matches: 13. The CDR3 is CASSRQGAKGMAKNIQYF. The CDR3 region has the DNA TGTGCCAGCAGTCGTCAGGGGGCCAAAGGCATGGCCAAAAACATTCAGTACTTC.

The chain combines TRBV7-9 with TRBJ2-1; unclear D gene. Germline CDR1 and CDR2: SEHNR and FQNEAQ (reference sequence). The V end lost 2 bases, the J end lost 10 bases, and 9 bases lay between the germline ends. CDR3 length: 12 amino acids. For the CDR3, the DNA is TGTGCCAGCAGCTTATTAACTGAGGAGCAGTTCTTC. Translating it yields CASSLLTEEQFF.

This clone was observed a single time. The chain is built from TRBV2 and TRBJ1-1; D is undetermined. V lost 3 bases to trimming and J lost 3 bases, with 8 bases between them. Germline V CDR1 and CDR2: SNHLY, FYNNEI. The CDR3 extends over 13 amino acids. The CDR3 protein is CASSDRSHTEAFF. The CDR3 bases are TGTGCCAGCAGTGATCGGTCCCACACTGAAGCTTTCTTT. The full variable domain, rest sourced from reference TRBV2 and TRBJ1-1, is EPEVTQTPSHQVTQMGQEVILRCVPISNHLYFYWYRQILGQKVEFLVSFYNNEISEKSEIFDDQFSVERPDGSNFTLKIRSTKLEDSAMYFCASSDRSHTEAFFGQGTRLTVV.

The CDR3 here is CASSLGGQGASNSPLHF. The CDR3 DNA reads TGCGCCAGCAGCTTGGGGGGACAGGGGGCCTCTAATTCACCCCTCCACTTT. The V and J genes are TRBV5-1 and TRBJ1-6; the match to TRBD1 covers 12 bases. Germline lookup yields CDR1 SGHRS and CDR2 YFSETQ. This CDR3 has 17 amino acids. V was pared by 0 bases and J by 6 bases, with 4 bases of the junction left unmatched.

V is TRBV12-5 and J is TRBJ1-2; 7 bases agree with TRBD1. The V segment lost 7 bases and the J segment 6 bases; nucleotides outside the gene matches: 11. The length of the CDR3 is 14 residues. Looked up from germline, CDR1 is LGHNT and CDR2 is FRNRAP. CDR3 sequence (DNA): TGTGCTAGTGCTACTGGCACAGGGGTGAATGGCTACACCTTC. Protein sequence: CASATGTGVNGYTF. Full variable domain (missing parts from reference TRBV12-5 and TRBJ1-2): DARVTQTPRHKVTEMGQEVTMRCQPILGHNTVFWYRQTMMQGLELLAYFRNRAPLDDSGMPKDRFSAEMPDATLATLKIQPSEPRDSAVYFCASATGTGVNGYTFGSGTRLTVV.

The gene calls are TRBV6-5 and TRBJ2-1, with no clear D. Trimming stripped 5 bases from V and 0 bases from J, with 11 bases between. The germline V gene has CDR1 MNHEY and CDR2 SVGAGI. The length of the CDR3 is 15 residues. The DNA of the CDR3 is TGTGCCAGCAGTCCCCACTCGAGCTCCTACAATGAGCAGTTCTTC. It specifies CASSPHSSSYNEQFF.

The gene calls are TRBV28 and TRBJ2-7, with 8 bases identical to TRBD2. Germline assignment: CDR1 MDHEN and CDR2 SYDVKM. This CDR3 comprises 13 residues. The V segment lost 7 bases and the J segment 4 bases; nucleotides outside the gene matches: 6. In DNA, the CDR3 is TGTGCCAGCATCGCGTCGGGGGGGTACGAGCAGTACTTC. Amino acids: CASIASGGYEQYF.

The chain recombines TRBV18 with TRBJ2-3; D is possibly TRBD1 (6 bases). This CDR3 contains 17 residues. Germline-derived CDR1 and CDR2 are KGHSH and LQKENI. Trimming removed 1 base at V and 5 bases at J, with 19 bases between. CDR3 amino acids: CASSPQGAGTRGDTQYF. The CDR3 nucleotides read TGTGCCAGCTCACCACAGGGCGCAGGGACACGGGGAGATACGCAGTATTTT.

The rearrangement links TRBV2 to TRBJ2-3, with TRBD2 matching over 7 bases. From germline, CDR1 is SNHLY and CDR2 FYNNEI. The CDR3 is 15 amino acids. The V gene end was trimmed by 8 bases and the J gene end by 0 bases; junction bases not matched to a gene: 8. The CDR3 spells CASPAGESSTDTQYF. CDR3 coding DNA: TGTGCCAGCCCGGCGGGGGAATCTAGCACAGATACGCAGTATTTT. The full variable domain, its missing parts supplied by reference TRBV2 and TRBJ2-3, is EPEVTQTPSHQVTQMGQEVILRCVPISNHLYFYWYRQILGQKVEFLVSFYNNEISEKSEIFDDQFSVERPDGSNFTLKIRSTKLEDSAMYFCASPAGESSTDTQYFGPGTRLTVL.

The chain uses TRBV18 and TRBJ2-1; the match to TRBD1 covers 7 bases. The V and J ends lost 0 bases and 8 bases, in that order; junction bases with no gene match: 7. The CDR3 loop spans 15 amino acids. CDR1 is KGHSH, CDR2 LQKENI, per germline. DNA for the CDR3: TGTGCCAGCTCACCACCGTCGAGACAGGGTGATGAGCAGTTCTTC. Amino acids: CASSPPSRQGDEQFF. The full variable domain, rest sourced from reference TRBV18 and TRBJ2-1, is NAGVMQNPRHLVRRRGQEARLRCSPMKGHSHVYWYRQLPEEGLKFMVYLQKENIIDESGMPKERFSAEFPKEGPSILRIQQVVRGDSAAYFCASSPPSRQGDEQFFGPGTRLTVL.